This entry is about one T cell receptor (beta chain). As yet, its antigen is unknown. Sample-barcoded 5' priming and a J-beta primer mix drove a second PCR of roughly 6 to 12 cycles. TCRdb reanalysed the 5' RACE reads using MiXCR and keeps one entry per CDR3 protein. In the table there are roughly 1.7 million distinct CDR3 sequences, about 31% of which are singletons. This sample was included in a study of blood T cells in healthy people across ages. Study-level findings and limits: A roughly linear fall in TCR beta diversity per million T cells was seen with increasing age.

This CDR3 contains 16 residues. Trimming cost V 1 base and J 8 bases; bases outside gene matches: 7. Germline V gives CDR1 SGHDN, CDR2 FVKESK. Material: blood. This rearrangement joins TRBV14 to TRBJ2-1, with TRBD2 matching over 11 bases. The TCR was taken from a woman aged 25 to 39 in good health. The CDR3 nucleotides are TGTGCCAGCAGCCAAGGGCTAGCGGGGGGAATGGATGAGCAGTTCTTC. Its translation: CASSQGLAGGMDEQFF.